The T cell receptor (beta chain) described here comes from a study of blood T cell repertoires in COVID-19. For the study at large: Acute and convalescent COVID-19 samples came from the United States, Italy and Spain. PBMCs, B-cell-depleted T cells, or T cells provided the cDNA or gDNA that made up the material.

Patients at the Seattle site were enrolled during active infection and followed longitudinally. The authors' processing: By means of reference gene primer amplification, nucleated cell counts were estimated. The method was immunoSEQ multiplex PCR; TCRdb's version includes in-frame clones alone and lacks a portion of them. That table gives V, J and clone size, and the DNA gave D and trimming. The sample lists hundreds of thousands of clones, approximately 90% occurring once. This CDR3 spans 15 amino acids. Trimming took 0 bases from V and 6 from J, leaving 13 bases between them. Per the germline V gene, CDR1 is SGHNT and CDR2 is YENEEA.

This receptor was identified in a woman in her twenties or thirties with COVID-19, enrolled during active disease. Sequencing input: peripheral blood. The chain combines TRBV11-3 with TRBJ2-3; possibly TRBD1 for D (6 bases). CDR3 sequence: CASSLESETGDTQYF. In nucleotides, the CDR3 is TGTGCCAGCAGCTTAGAATCCGAAACAGGGGATACGCAGTATTTT.